These 22 T cell receptor delta chains were sequenced from one sample in a study of γδ T cells in repeated Plasmodium falciparum infection. Gammadelta T cells were flow-sorted from PBMC into Vgamma9/Vdelta2+ and Vdelta2-negative populations for bulk analysis. TCRdb reanalysed the multiplex PCR reads with CATT. The sample has more than 70,000 delta-chain clones; 0.75% to 1% are singletons. Sequenced input: gamma-delta T cells from blood. Every receptor here comes from a pool of human donors (malaria-infected and uninfected, not separated).

In the case of this clone: The TCRdb record carries a much larger clone's protein, which differs from this DNA's translation at residue 11; a read error is the likely cause, and the protein listed here is the DNA translation. The J gene is TRDJ1, the V gene TRDV1; perhaps TRDD3 as D (5 bases). TCRdb gives no J gene; it was assigned here by matching the DNA to germline. Germline V gene sequence: CDR1 TSWWSYY, CDR2 QGS. The V end was cut by 1 base, the J end by 3 bases, with 27 bases between. The length of the CDR3 is 20 residues. The CDR3, as DNA: TGTGCTCTTGGGGAACCATGTCAGGAGGGGGGTATAGAATCGCCCGATAAACTCATCTTT. Its translation is CALGEPCQEGGIESPDKLIF.

This clone was picked up a small number of times. This DNA's translation and the protein TCRdb lists, from a much larger clone, do not match at residue 7, likely due to a read error; the protein shown is translated from the DNA. This chain connects TRDV2 to TRDJ3; no firm D call. The J gene, left out of TCRdb, was set here by checking the DNA against germline. Per germline, CDR1 GEAIGNYY and CDR2 EKD. V shed 3 bases and J shed 2 bases, with 10 bases lying between them. The CDR3 spans 16 residues. CDR3 residues: CACDPPSAWDTRQMFF. The CDR3 DNA sequence: TGTGCCTGTGACCCCCCCAGCGCCTGGGACACCCGACAGATGTTTTTC.

This clone was seen a few times. TCRdb pairs this DNA with a much larger clone's protein that differs at residue 7, likely a read error; the protein shown was translated from the DNA. This rearrangement joins TRDV1 to TRDJ1, with D possibly matching TRDD2 (5 bases). Looked up from germline, CDR1 is TSWWSYY and CDR2 is QGS. Trimming left V 4 bases short and J 8 bases short, with 20 bases between. This CDR3 spans 15 amino acids. Written as DNA, the CDR3 is TGTGCTCTTGGGGCTGCCTACCTGTTTCAGGGAAAACTCATCTTT. Its translation: CALGAAYLFQGKLIF.

The sample holds a few counts of this clone. TCRdb records a much larger clone's protein for this DNA, with a difference at residue 9 that likely arises from a read error; the protein given is the translation of the DNA. The V gene is TRDV1, the J gene TRDJ1; D gene ambiguous. Since TCRdb gives no J gene, matching the DNA to germline was used here to assign it. Deletions cut 5 bases from V and 0 bases from J, with 25 bases between. In germline, CDR1 is TSWWSYY, CDR2 QGS. This CDR3 has 19 amino acids. CDR3 DNA: TGTGCTCTTGGGTACTACTATCGGCCTTTGCTCTCGTACACCGATAAACTCATCTTT. Its protein is CALGYYYRPLLSYTDKLIF.

This clone has a handful of counts. The translation of this DNA and the TCRdb protein of a much larger clone differ at residue 9, probably owing to a read error; the protein shown here is translated from the DNA. The V and J genes are TRDV2 and TRDJ3, with 8 bases aligning to TRDD3. The J gene, absent from TCRdb, was called here by matching the DNA to germline. This CDR3 is 21 amino acids long. Germline CDR1 and CDR2: GEAIGNYY and EKD. After removal of 0 bases from V and 0 bases from J, the junction contained 12 bases not matched to a gene. The CDR3 protein is CACDTVLGGTVSSWDTRQMFF. The CDR3 nucleotides read TGTGCCTGTGACACCGTACTGGGGGGTACGGTAAGCTCCTGGGACACCCGACAGATGTTTTTC.

Remarks on this clone: The amino acid sequence in TCRdb belongs to a much larger clone and departs from this DNA's translation at residue 7, likely a sequencing read error; the sequence shown is translated from the DNA. The rearrangement joins TRDV1 to TRDJ1; 10 bases are shared with TRDD3. The CDR3 has 19 amino acids. Germline CDR1 reads TSWWSYY; CDR2 reads QGS. With 5 bases clipped from V and 4 bases from J, the junction kept 19 bases outside the gene matches. CDR3 nucleotides: TGTGCTCTTGGGCTCCTTGCTTTTAACCTGGGGGATAATATCGATAAACTCATCTTT. It yields the protein CALGLLAFNLGDNIDKLIF.

This clone was detected a few times. It differs at one base from a far larger clone, so likely a read error. The same CDR3 is also encoded by other DNA sequences in this sample. The gene calls are TRDV2 and TRDJ1; 7 bases line up with TRDD3. TCRdb does not report a J gene; here it was assigned by matching the DNA to germline references. Germline V gene sequence: CDR1 GEAIGNYY, CDR2 EKD. The CDR3 loop spans 19 amino acids. Trimming took 0 bases from V and 0 from J; bases not matched to a gene: 15. In DNA form, the CDR3 reads TGTGCCTGTGACACCTTGGGCCATACGGGGGGATGGTACACCGATAAACTCATCTTT. Translation: CACDTLGHTGGWYTDKLIF.

Turning to this clone: TCRdb's entry gives the protein of a much larger clone, which mismatches this DNA's translation at residue 5, likely from a read error; the protein reported here is translated from the DNA. The V and J genes are TRDV1 and TRDJ1; D is perhaps TRDD2 (6 bases). The J gene is absent in TCRdb and was assigned here via DNA matching to germline. Between the trimmed V and J ends, which lost 4 bases and 4 bases, there was a span of 31 bases. Germline values: CDR1 TSWWSYY, CDR2 QGS. The CDR3 is 20 residues long. CDR3 in amino acids: CALGGLKLVGLPPIVDKLIF. The CDR3 DNA is TGTGCTCTTGGGGGACTAAAACTGGTGGGCCTTCCCCCGATAGTCGATAAACTCATCTTT.

This clone appeared many times. The sample contains more than one DNA sequence encoding this CDR3. The chain combines TRDV1 with TRDJ1; D tentatively reads TRDD2 or TRDD3 (7 bases each). The germline V and J ends were trimmed by 4 bases and 6 bases, with 42 bases remaining between them. The CDR3 contains 23 residues. From germline, CDR1 is TSWWSYY and CDR2 QGS. Here the CDR3 reads CALGGLVHLPSPSVGDASYKLIF. CDR3 bases: TGTGCTCTTGGGGGGCTGGTTCACCTTCCTTCTCCGTCGGTGGGGGACGCCTCGTATAAACTCATCTTT.

This clone has a handful of counts. The TCRdb protein comes from a much larger clone and disagrees with this DNA's translation at residue 18, likely due to a read error; the protein given here is derived from the DNA. The V gene is listed as TRDV1; no J gene was called; TRDD3 is the table's D call, not checked against the DNA. The CDR3 loop spans 20 amino acids. Germline CDR1 TSWWSYY, CDR2 QGS. CDR3 nucleotides: TGTGCTCTTGGGGAACCTCCTCCTACGAAGAGGGGTCTGTACACCGATAAACCCATCTTT. Translating gives CALGEPPPTKRGLYTDKPIF.

This clone has a handful of counts. A far more abundant clone sits one base away, making this likely a read error. This sample includes further DNA sequences coding for the same CDR3. CDR3 sequence (DNA): TGTGCCTGTGATGAAGAACTGGGGAAGAAAGACACCCGACAGATGTTTTTC. Its translation: CACDEELGKKDTRQMFF. V is TRDV2 and J is TRDJ3; 7 bases line up with TRDD3. CDR1 is GEAIGNYY and CDR2 is EKD in the germline V gene. This CDR3 has 17 residues. Trimming removed 4 bases from V and 7 bases from J; junction bases left unmatched: 12.

This clone has more than one count but fewer than ten. The protein in TCRdb stems from a much larger clone and differs at residue 4 from this DNA's translation, likely a read error; here the protein is translated from the DNA. V gene TRDV2 combines with J gene TRDJ1; 10 nucleotides agree with TRDD3. Assignment of the J gene here rests on matching the DNA to germline, because TCRdb gives none. The CDR3 runs 19 residues. Germline CDR1 reads GEAIGNYY; CDR2 reads EKD. CDR3 residues: CACYTLGHTGGWYTDKLIF. CDR3 nucleotides: TGTGCCTGTTACACCTTGGGCCATACTGGGGGATGGTACACCGATAAACTCATCTTT.

This clone was counted a few times. It differs at one base from a far larger clone, so likely a read error. This sample also contains other DNA sequences that code for the same CDR3. Written as DNA, the CDR3 is TGTGCTCTTGGGGAACTAGAGTCGTCCCGGTCCTTTATTACCGACAAACTCATCTTT. It is translated as CALGELESSRSFITDKLIF. This chain connects TRDV1 to TRDJ1, with D hard to call. Germline values: CDR1 TSWWSYY, CDR2 QGS. The CDR3 is 19 residues long.

With regard to this clone: TCRdb attributes to this sequence the protein of a much larger clone, which differs from the DNA translation at residue 12; a read error is likely, and the protein displayed is translated from the DNA. The chain couples TRDV2 to TRDJ1; 12 positions agree with TRDD3. The J gene is absent in TCRdb and was assigned here via DNA matching to germline. In germline, CDR1 is GEAIGNYY, CDR2 EKD. This CDR3 contains 17 residues. With 1 base clipped from V and 3 bases from J, the junction kept 8 bases outside the gene matches. CDR3 bases: TGTGCCTGTGACACGATGTACTGGGGGATACCGGCCGATAAACTCATCTTT. Protein: CACDTMYWGIPADKLIF.

This clone was seen a few times. Only one base separates this from a far larger clonotype, so it likely reflects a read error. The chain carries TRDV1 and TRDJ1; D remains ambiguous. The J gene comes from matching the DNA to germline here; TCRdb lacks it. The V and J ends lost 3 bases and 2 bases respectively, with 22 bases between them. CDR3 length: 18 residues. CDR1 and CDR2 from the germline V gene are TSWWSYY and QGS. The CDR3 DNA is TGTGCTCTTGGGGACATAACGCGGTTCCGGGAGTATACCGATAAACTCATCTTT. As protein: CALGDITRFREYTDKLIF.

Turning to this clone: TCRdb records a much larger clone's protein for this DNA, with a difference at residue 14 that likely arises from a read error; the protein given is the translation of the DNA. Written as DNA, the CDR3 is TGTGCCTGTGACACCATGGGGGAGGTAAACACCGATAAACCCATCTTT. Translation gives CACDTMGEVNTDKPIF. J gene calling gave no result, while the V gene is TRDV2; whether TRDD3, the table's D call, matches the DNA was not checked. This CDR3 spans 16 amino acids. The germline CDR1 and CDR2 sequences are GEAIGNYY and EKD.

As regards this clone: A read error is the likely source, as a far larger clone sits one nucleotide away. The same CDR3 is also encoded by other DNA sequences in this sample. The chain couples TRDV2 to TRDJ1; TRDD3 aligns across 8 bases. Because TCRdb records no J gene, it was assigned here through a match of the DNA to germline. The CDR3 covers 16 residues. Per the germline V gene, CDR1 is GEAIGNYY and CDR2 is EKD. The CDR3 nucleotides read TGTGCCTGCGACACCGTTGGGGGATTATACACCGATAAACTCATCTTT. Translating gives CACDTVGGLYTDKLIF.

In its sample, this clone was seen a few times. This sequence is one base from a far larger clone and is likely a read error. The same CDR3 also results from other DNA sequences found in this sample. The chain is built from TRDV2 and TRDJ1; perhaps TRDD3 as D (5 bases). The J gene, left out of TCRdb, was set here by checking the DNA against germline. The CDR3 spans 15 residues. The germline CDR1 and CDR2 sequences are GEAIGNYY and EKD. Trimming took off 0 bases at V and 4 bases at J, with 14 bases between the two ends. The CDR3 here is CACDTVGDRSDKLIF. In nucleotides, the CDR3 is TGTGCCTGTGACACCGTTGGGGACAGAAGCGATAAACTCATCTTT.

Comments on this clone: For this DNA, TCRdb reports the protein of a much larger clone, which diverges at residue 16, most likely from a read error; the protein presented here is translated directly from the DNA. The CDR3 bases are TGTGCTCTTGGGGAATCTACCTTTCCCCTTCCACAGTTGTACTGCCGTAAACTCATCTTT. Residues: CALGESTFPLPQLYCRKLIF. The rearrangement links TRDV1 to TRDJ1, with a tentative D call TRDD2 (6 bases). TCRdb carries no J gene annotation; the J gene was assigned here by matching the DNA with germline. Germline V gives CDR1 TSWWSYY, CDR2 QGS. The CDR3 spans 20 residues. V was shortened by 2 bases and J by 7 bases, with 32 bases between the two germline ends.

On this clone: Only one base separates this from a far larger clonotype, so it likely reflects a read error. Other DNA sequences within the sample encode an identical CDR3. This chain uses TRDV1 with TRDJ1; maybe TRDD3 (5 bases). TCRdb supplies no J gene; here it was assigned by aligning the nucleotide sequence to germline. Germline loops: CDR1 TSWWSYY, CDR2 QGS. The CDR3 loop spans 14 amino acids. V lost 3 bases and J 4 bases, leaving 12 bases between the germline ends. This CDR3 is CALGEDRGDDKLIF. For the CDR3, the DNA is TGTGCTCTTGGGGAGGATAGAGGAGACGATAAACTCATCTTT.

Details on this clone: TCRdb pairs this DNA with a much larger clone's protein that differs at residues 9 and 13, likely a read error; the protein shown was translated from the DNA. V is TRDV2 and J is TRDJ2; TRDD3 aligns across 10 bases. There are 16 residues in the CDR3. Germline CDR1 and CDR2: GEAIGNYY and EKD. CDR3 amino acids: CACDVLGDALTAKLFF. CDR3 sequence (DNA): TGTGCCTGTGACGTACTGGGGGATGCTTTGACAGCAAAACTCTTCTTT.

This clone was picked up a small number of times. TCRdb lists the protein of a much larger clone for this DNA, which differs at residue 16, so this is likely a read error; the protein given here is translated from the DNA itself. The chain has TRDV1 and TRDJ1; 8 bases fit TRDD3. TCRdb supplies no J gene; here it was assigned by aligning the nucleotide sequence to germline. The germline V gene encodes CDR1 TSWWSYY and CDR2 QGS. The length of the CDR3 is 30 residues. V trimming: 1 base; J trimming: 0 bases; junction bases outside the gene matches: 46. The CDR3 protein is CALGEPPSGRTVNWGAPGASRSSYTDKLIF. The CDR3 nucleotides read TGTGCTCTTGGGGAACCTCCTTCCGGTCGGACTGTGAACTGGGGGGCACCTGGGGCATCACGGAGTTCGTACACCGATAAACTCATCTTT.